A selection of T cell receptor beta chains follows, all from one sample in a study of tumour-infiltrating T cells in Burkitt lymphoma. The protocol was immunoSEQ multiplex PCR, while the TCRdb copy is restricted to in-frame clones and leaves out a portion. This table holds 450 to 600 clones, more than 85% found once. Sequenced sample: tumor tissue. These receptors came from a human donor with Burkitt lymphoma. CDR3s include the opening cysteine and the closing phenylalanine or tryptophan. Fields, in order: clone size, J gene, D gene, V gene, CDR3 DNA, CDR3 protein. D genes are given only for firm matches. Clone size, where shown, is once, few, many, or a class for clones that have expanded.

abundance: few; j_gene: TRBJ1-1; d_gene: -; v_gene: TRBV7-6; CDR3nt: TGTGCCAGCAGCTTAGATAGGAGGGGCGCGGAGAATACTGAAGCTTTCTTT; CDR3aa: CASSLDRRGAENTEAFF
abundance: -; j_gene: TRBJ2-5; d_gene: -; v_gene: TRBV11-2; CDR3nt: TGTGCCAGCTTAAGGACGGGGAGAGACCAAGAGACCCAGTACTTC; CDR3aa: CASLRTGRDQETQYF
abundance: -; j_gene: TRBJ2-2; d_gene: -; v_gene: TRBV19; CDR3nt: TGTGCCAGTAGAACTGCGCAAGGCCGGGAGCTGTTTTTT; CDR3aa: CASRTAQGRELFF
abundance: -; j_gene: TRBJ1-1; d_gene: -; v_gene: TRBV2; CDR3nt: TGTGCCAGCAGGGCCACAGGGAAAGCTTTCTTT; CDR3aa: CASRATGKAFF
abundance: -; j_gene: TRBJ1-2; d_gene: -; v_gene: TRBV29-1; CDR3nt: TGCAGCGTTGGGGACAAGGAAAATGGCTACACCTTC; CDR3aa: CSVGDKENGYTF
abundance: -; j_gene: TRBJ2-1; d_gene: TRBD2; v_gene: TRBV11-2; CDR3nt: TGTGCCAGCAGCTTAGCTGTTAGCGGGAGGGCGGGGTATGAGCAGTTCTTC; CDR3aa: CASSLAVSGRAGYEQFF
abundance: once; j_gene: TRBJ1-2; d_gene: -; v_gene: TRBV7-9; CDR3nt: TGTGCCAGCAGCTTAGCGGAAGTAATGTATGGCTACACCTTC; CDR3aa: CASSLAEVMYGYTF
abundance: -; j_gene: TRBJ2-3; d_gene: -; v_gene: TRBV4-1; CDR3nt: TGCGCCAGCAGCCAGGACAGCAACACAGATACGCAGTATTTT; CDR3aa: CASSQDSNTDTQYF
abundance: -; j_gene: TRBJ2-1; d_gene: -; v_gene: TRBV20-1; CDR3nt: TGCAGTGCTACCTACAATGAGCAGTTCTTC; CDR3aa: CSATYNEQFF
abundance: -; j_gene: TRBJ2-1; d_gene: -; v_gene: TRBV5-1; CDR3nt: TGCGCCAGCAGCTTGATAGGACTATATGATGAGCAGTTCTTC; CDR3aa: CASSLIGLYDEQFF